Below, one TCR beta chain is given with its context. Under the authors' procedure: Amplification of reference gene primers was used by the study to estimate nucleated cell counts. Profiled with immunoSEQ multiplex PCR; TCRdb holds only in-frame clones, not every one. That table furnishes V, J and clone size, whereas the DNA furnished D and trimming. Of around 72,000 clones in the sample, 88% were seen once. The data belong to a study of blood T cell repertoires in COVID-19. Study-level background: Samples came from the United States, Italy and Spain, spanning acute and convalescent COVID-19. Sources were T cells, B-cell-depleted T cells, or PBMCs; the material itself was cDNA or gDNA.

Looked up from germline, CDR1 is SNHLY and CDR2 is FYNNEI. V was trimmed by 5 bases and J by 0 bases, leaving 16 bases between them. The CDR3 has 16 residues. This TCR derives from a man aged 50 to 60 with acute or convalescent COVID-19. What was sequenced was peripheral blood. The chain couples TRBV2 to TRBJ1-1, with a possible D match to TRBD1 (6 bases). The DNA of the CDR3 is TGTGCCAGCAGTATCCGGGACACCGGAATGAACACTGAAGCTTTCTTT. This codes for CASSIRDTGMNTEAFF. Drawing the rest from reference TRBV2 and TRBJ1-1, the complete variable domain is EPEVTQTPSHQVTQMGQEVILRCVPISNHLYFYWYRQILGQKVEFLVSFYNNEISEKSEIFDDQFSVERPDGSNFTLKIRSTKLEDSAMYFCASSIRDTGMNTEAFFGQGTRLTVV.